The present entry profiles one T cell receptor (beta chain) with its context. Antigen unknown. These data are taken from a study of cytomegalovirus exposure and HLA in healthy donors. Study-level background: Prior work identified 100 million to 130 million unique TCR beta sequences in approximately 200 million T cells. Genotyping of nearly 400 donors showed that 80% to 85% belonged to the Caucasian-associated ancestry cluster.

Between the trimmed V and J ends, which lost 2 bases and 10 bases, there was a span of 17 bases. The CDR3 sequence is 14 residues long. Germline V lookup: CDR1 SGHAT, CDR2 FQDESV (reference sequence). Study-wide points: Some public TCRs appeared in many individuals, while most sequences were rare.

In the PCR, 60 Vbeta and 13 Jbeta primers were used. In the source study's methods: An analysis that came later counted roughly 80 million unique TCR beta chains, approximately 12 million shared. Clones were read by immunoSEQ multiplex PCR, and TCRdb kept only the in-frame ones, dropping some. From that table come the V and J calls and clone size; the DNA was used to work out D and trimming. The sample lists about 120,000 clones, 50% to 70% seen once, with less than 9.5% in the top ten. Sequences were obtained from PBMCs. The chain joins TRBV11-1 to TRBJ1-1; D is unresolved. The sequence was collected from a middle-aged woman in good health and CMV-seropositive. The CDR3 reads CASSLQNAVSGAFF. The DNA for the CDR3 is TGTGCCAGCAGCTTACAGAACGCAGTGTCAGGAGCTTTCTTT.